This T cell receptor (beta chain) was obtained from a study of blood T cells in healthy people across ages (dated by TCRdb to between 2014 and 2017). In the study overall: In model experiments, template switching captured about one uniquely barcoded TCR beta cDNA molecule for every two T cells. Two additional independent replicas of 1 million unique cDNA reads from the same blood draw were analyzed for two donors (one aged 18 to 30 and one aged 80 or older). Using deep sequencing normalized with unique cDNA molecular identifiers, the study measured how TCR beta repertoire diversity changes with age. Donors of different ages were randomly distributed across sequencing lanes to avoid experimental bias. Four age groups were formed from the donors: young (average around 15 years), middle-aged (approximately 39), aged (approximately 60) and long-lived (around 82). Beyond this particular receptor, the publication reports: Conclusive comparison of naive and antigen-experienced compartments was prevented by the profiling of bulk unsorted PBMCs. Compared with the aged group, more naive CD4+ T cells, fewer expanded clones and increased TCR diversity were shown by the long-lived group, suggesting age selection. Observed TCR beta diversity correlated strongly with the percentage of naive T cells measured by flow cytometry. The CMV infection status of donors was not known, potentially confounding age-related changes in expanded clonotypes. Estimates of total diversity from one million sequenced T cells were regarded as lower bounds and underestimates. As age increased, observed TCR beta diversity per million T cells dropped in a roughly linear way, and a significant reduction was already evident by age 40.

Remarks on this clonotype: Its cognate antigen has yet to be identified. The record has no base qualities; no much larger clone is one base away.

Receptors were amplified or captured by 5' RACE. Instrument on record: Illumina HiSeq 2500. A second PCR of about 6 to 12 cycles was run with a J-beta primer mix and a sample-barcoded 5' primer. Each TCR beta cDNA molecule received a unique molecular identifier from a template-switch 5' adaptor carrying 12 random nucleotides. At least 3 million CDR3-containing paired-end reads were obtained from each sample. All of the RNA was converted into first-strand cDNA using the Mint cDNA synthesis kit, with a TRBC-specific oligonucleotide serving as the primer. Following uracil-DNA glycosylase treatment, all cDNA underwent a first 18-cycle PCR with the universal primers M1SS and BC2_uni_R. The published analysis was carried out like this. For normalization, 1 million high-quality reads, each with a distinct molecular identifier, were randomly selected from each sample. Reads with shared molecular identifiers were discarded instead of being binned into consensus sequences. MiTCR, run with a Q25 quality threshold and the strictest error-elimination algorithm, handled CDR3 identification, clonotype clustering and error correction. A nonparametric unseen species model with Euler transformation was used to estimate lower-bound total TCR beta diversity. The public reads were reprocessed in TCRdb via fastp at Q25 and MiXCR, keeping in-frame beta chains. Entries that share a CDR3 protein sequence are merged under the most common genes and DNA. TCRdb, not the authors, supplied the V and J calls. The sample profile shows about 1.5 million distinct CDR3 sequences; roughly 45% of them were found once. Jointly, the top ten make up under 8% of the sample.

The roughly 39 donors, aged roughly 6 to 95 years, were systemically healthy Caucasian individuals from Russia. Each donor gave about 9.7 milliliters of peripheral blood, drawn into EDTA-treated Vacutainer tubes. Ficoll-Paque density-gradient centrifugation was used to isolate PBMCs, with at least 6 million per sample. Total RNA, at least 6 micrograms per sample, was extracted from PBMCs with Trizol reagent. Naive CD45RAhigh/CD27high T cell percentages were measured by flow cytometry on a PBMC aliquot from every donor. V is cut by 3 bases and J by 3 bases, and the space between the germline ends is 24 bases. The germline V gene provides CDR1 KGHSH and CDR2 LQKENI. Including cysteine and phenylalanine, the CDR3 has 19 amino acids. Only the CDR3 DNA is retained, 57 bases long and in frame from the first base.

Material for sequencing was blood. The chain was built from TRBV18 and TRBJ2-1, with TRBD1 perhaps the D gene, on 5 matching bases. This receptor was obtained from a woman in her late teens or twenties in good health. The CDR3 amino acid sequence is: CASSPGSQAANLYYNEQFF. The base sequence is TGTGCCAGCTCACCGGGGTCACAGGCAGCAAACCTCTACTACAATGAGCAGTTCTTC.